This record covers a single T cell receptor (beta chain). Its antigen remains unidentified. This sample is part of a study of cytomegalovirus exposure and HLA in healthy donors. Overall study findings and caveats: Exclusion as indistinguishable affected some V segments, including TRBV6-2 and TRBV6-3. Later work associated roughly 17,000 TCR beta sequences with HLA alleles at 0.05 false discovery rate. As a later analysis revealed, the rate of TCR association differed by HLA locus, with DRB1 most and HLA-C fewest. In a later analysis, TCR beta V- and J-gene trimming showed a link to a missense DCLRE1C variant.

PCR primers comprised 60 Vbeta and 13 Jbeta primers. Some clones are missing from TCRdb's copy, which holds only in-frame ones; the method was immunoSEQ multiplex PCR. The sample includes about 150,000 clones, around four fifths of them seen just once. CDR3 length: 16 amino acids. CDR1 is MNHEY, CDR2 SVGAGI, per germline. J lost 4 bases, V lost 0 bases, and 3 bases had no gene match. Source material: PBMCs. This TCR was sampled from a male donor in good health and CMV-seronegative. The chain couples TRBV6-5 to TRBJ2-2; 9 positions match TRBD1. CDR3 protein: CASSYSTGGRTGELFF. The CDR3 DNA reads TGTGCCAGCAGTTACTCAACAGGGGGCCGCACCGGGGAGCTGTTTTTT.